The 15 T cell receptor beta chains below all came from one sample that was sequenced in a study of regulatory T cells in long-lasting Graves disease. Sequencing libraries for TCR beta were prepared with iRepertoire HTBI primers and Arm-PCR of CDR3 regions. TCRdb re-called the multiplex PCR reads with MiXCR, one entry per CDR3 protein. The sample records under 450,000 distinct CDR3 sequences, around 22% being singletons. Noted time point: persistent/refractory GD, antithyroid drugs over 5 years with positive TRAb. Generation of the TCR library employed RNA extracted from PBMCs. The input for sequencing was peripheral blood mononuclear cells (PBMCs), taken when the disease was refractory, from a patient treated with antithyroid drugs. The source of these receptors is a female donor with Graves disease.

This clonotype is a singleton in its sample. The chain recombines TRBV2 with TRBJ2-7, with 9 bases that match TRBD1. The germline gives CDR1 SNHLY, CDR2 FYNNEI. The trim removed 5 bases at V and 7 bases at J, leaving 12 bases unmatched. There are 15 residues in the CDR3. CDR3 coding DNA: TGTGCCAGCAGTTCCCAACCGGACAGGGGAGTTGAGCAGTACTTC. It specifies CASSSQPDRGVEQYF.

The V gene is TRBV11-1, the J gene TRBJ2-7; D assignment may be TRBD1 or TRBD2 (6 bases each). The CDR3 runs 15 residues. CDR1 and CDR2 from the germline V gene are SGHAT and FQDESV (reference sequence). Between the trimmed V and J ends, which lost 2 bases and 2 bases, there was a span of 13 bases. DNA for the CDR3: TGTGCCAGCAGCTTACCTTGGGGGGACACCTACGAGCAGTACTTC. Protein product: CASSLPWGDTYEQYF. The full variable domain, completed using reference TRBV11-1 and TRBJ2-7, is EAEVAQSPRYKITEKSQAVAFWCDPISGHATLYWYRQILGQGPELLVQFQDESVVDDSQLPKDRFSAERLKGVDSTLKIQPAELGDSAMYLCASSLPWGDTYEQYFGPGTRLTVT.

This clonotype has a count of ten or more. V usage is TRBV2 and J usage is TRBJ1-3; TRBD1 might be the D (5 bases). V was shortened by 8 bases and J by 3 bases, with 14 bases between the two germline ends. Per the germline V gene, CDR1 is SNHLY and CDR2 is FYNNEI. The CDR3 length is 14 residues. The CDR3 sequence is CASVGRVSGNTIYF. CDR3 sequence (DNA): TGTGCCAGCGTCGGCAGGGTTAGTGGAAACACCATATATTTT.

In its sample, this clonotype was seen many times. V and J are TRBV7-9 and TRBJ2-7, with 7 bases aligning to TRBD1. V trimming: 4 bases; J trimming: 0 bases; junction bases outside the gene matches: 12. The germline CDR1 and CDR2 sequences are SEHNR and FQNEAQ (reference sequence). This CDR3 is 17 amino acids long. CDR3 coding DNA: TGTGCCAGCAGCTCCCCATTGACAGGGCCAACCTCCTACGAGCAGTACTTC. Protein product: CASSSPLTGPTSYEQYF.

The table lists this clonotype with many counts. The chain employs TRBV2 and TRBJ2-7; TRBD2 matches at 12 bases. Trimming removed 5 bases from V and 12 bases from J; junction bases left unmatched: 5. The CDR3 covers 12 residues. Germline CDR1 is SNHLY and CDR2 is FYNNEI. CDR3 region: CASSSSGRAWYF. The CDR3 DNA reads as TGTGCCAGCAGTTCTAGCGGGAGGGCCTGGTACTTC.

This clonotype appeared a few times. V gene TRBV20-1 combines with J gene TRBJ2-7; D remains unclear. CDR1 and CDR2 from the germline V gene are DFQATT and SNEGSKA (reference sequence). The V and J ends lost 1 base and 2 bases respectively, with 6 bases between them. The CDR3 covers 12 residues. The CDR3 region is CSARAGPYEQYF. The CDR3 DNA reads as TGCAGTGCTAGAGCTGGGCCCTACGAGCAGTACTTC.

This clonotype was picked up many times. The chain recombines TRBV28 with TRBJ2-7; 7 nucleotides line up with TRBD1. Germline V gene sequence: CDR1 MDHEN, CDR2 SYDVKM. The CDR3 runs to 15 residues. V lost 6 bases and J lost 4; bases outside the gene matches: 12. CDR3 amino acids: CASSSAGTAIYEQYF. In DNA form, the CDR3 reads TGTGCCAGCAGCTCTGCCGGGACAGCGATATACGAGCAGTACTTC. The whole variable domain, filled in from reference TRBV28 and TRBJ2-7, reads DVKVTQSSRYLVKRTGEKVFLECVQDMDHENMFWYRQDPGLGLRLIYFSYDVKMKEKGDIPEGYSVSREKKERFSLILESASTNQTSMYLCASSSAGTAIYEQYFGPGTRLTVT.

This chain links TRBV4-1 with TRBJ2-5; perhaps TRBD1 as D (5 bases). Germline V gene sequence: CDR1 MGHRA, CDR2 YSYEKL. CDR3 size: 12 residues. The V and J ends lost 2 bases and 9 bases respectively, with 10 bases between them. CDR3 residues: CASSQQGWAQYF. CDR3 in DNA: TGCGCCAGCAGCCAACAGGGATGGGCCCAGTACTTC.

This clonotype was counted between two and nine times. The chain is built from TRBV6-4 and TRBJ1-5; the D gene is possibly TRBD1 (5 bases). Germline values: CDR1 MRHNA, CDR2 SNTAGT. The CDR3 runs 14 residues. Trimming took off 6 bases at V and 3 bases at J, with 12 bases between the two ends. The CDR3 sequence: CASRTNRYNQPQHF. The CDR3 coding sequence is TGTGCCAGCAGAACGAACAGGTACAATCAGCCCCAGCATTTT.

As for this clonotype: This likely comes from a read error, as the CDR3 has no conserved phenylalanine or tryptophan at its end. The chain has TRBV19 and TRBJ1-5, with D perhaps matching TRBD1 (6 bases). This CDR3 spans 15 amino acids. Trimming shortened V by 4 bases and J by 3 bases, and 13 bases separated the two germline ends. CDR1 is LNHDA, CDR2 SQIVND, per germline (reference sequence). CDR3 sequence: CASSTSTGPNQPQHS. CDR3 DNA sequence: TGTGCCAGTAGTACATCGACAGGCCCCAATCAGCCCCAGCATTCT.

Ten or more counts support this clonotype. This CDR3 reads CASSRDGLNYGYTF. The DNA of the CDR3 is TGTGCCAGCAGCCGGGACGGACTAAACTATGGCTACACCTTC. V and J are TRBV27 and TRBJ1-2; maybe TRBD1 (5 bases). The CDR3 runs to 14 residues. Per the germline V gene, CDR1 is MNHEY and CDR2 is SMNVEV (reference sequence). V dropped 6 bases and J dropped 2 bases, with 13 bases sitting between them.

Many counts were recorded for this clonotype. V usage is TRBV12-3 or TRBV12-4 and J usage is TRBJ2-5; D remains unclear. The ends were cut back, 3 bases at V and 0 bases at J, with 8 bases in the middle. The CDR3 runs 14 residues. The chain's CDR3 is CASSFHGYQETQYF. CDR3 DNA: TGTGCCAGCAGTTTCCATGGGTACCAAGAGACCCAGTACTTC.

Ten or more counts support this clonotype. The chain couples TRBV2 to TRBJ1-2; D remains ambiguous. CDR1 and CDR2 (germline): SNHLY, FYNNEI. The V end lost 5 bases, the J end lost 4 bases, and 11 bases lay between the germline ends. This CDR3 is built from 13 residues. The CDR3 coding sequence is TGTGCCAGCAGTTTCGAACAGACCTATGGCTACACCTTC. As protein: CASSFEQTYGYTF.

The genes are TRBV5-6 and TRBJ1-3, with a weak D call TRBD1 (5 bases). V gave up 3 bases and J gave up 4 bases, with 23 bases separating them. In germline, CDR1 is SGHDT, CDR2 YYEEEE. The CDR3 sequence is 18 residues long. For the CDR3, the DNA is TGTGCCAGCAGCTCCGGGACCTCGGATCCACCACACGGAAACACCATATATTTT. It yields the protein CASSSGTSDPPHGNTIYF.

The genes are TRBV4-1 and TRBJ2-7; 12 bases fit TRBD2. The trim removed 3 bases at V and 3 bases at J, leaving 9 bases unmatched. There are 17 residues in the CDR3. Germline CDR1 reads MGHRA; CDR2 reads YSYEKL. CDR3 sequence: CASSHGLAGLNLYEQYF. The CDR3 DNA is TGCGCCAGCAGCCACGGACTAGCGGGATTAAATCTCTACGAGCAGTACTTC.